Given below is one TCR beta chain in context. Its antigen is not identified. The entry originates in a study of cytomegalovirus exposure and HLA in healthy donors. Broader study findings: The study labeled 150 or so TCR beta chains cytomegalovirus-associated.

The CDR3 contains 18 residues. CDR1 is MNHNS, CDR2 SASEGT, per germline. V lost 3 bases and J 7 bases, leaving 25 bases between the germline ends. A multiplex PCR was run with 60 Vbeta primers and 13 Jbeta primers. Assay: immunoSEQ multiplex PCR; the TCRdb copy retains only in-frame clones and omits some. The data hold approximately 170,000 clones, with just under 75% observed a single time. This clonotype was sampled from a man in his thirties or forties in good health and CMV-seropositive. The rearrangement joins TRBV6-1 to TRBJ2-1, with a tentative D call TRBD1 (6 bases). Sample: PBMCs. In DNA form, the CDR3 reads TGTGCCAGCAGTGATCCGGGACACGTACAACTAAAGGCGAATGAGCAGTTCTTC. It yields the protein CASSDPGHVQLKANEQFF.